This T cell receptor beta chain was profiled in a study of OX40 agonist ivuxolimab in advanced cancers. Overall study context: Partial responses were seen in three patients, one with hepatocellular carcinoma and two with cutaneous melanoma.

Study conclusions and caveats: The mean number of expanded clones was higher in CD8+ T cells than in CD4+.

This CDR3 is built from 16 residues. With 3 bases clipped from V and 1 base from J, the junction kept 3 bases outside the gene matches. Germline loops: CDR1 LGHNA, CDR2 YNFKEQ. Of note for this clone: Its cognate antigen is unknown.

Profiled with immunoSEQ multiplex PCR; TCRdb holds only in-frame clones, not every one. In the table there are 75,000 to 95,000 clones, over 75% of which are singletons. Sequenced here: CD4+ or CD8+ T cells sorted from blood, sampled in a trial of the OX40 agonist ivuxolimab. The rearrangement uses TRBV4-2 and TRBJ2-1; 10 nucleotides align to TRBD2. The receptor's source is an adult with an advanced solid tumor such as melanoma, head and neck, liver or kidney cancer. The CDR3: CASSHVLAGSYNEQFF. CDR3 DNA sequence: TGTGCCAGCAGCCATGTACTAGCGGGATCCTACAATGAGCAGTTCTTC.